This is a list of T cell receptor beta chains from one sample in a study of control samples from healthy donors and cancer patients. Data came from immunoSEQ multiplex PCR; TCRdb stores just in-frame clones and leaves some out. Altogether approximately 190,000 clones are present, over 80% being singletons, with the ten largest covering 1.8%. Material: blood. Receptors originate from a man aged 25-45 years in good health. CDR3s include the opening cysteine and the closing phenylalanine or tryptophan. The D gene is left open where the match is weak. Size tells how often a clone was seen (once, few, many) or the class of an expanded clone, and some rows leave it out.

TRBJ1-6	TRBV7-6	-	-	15	CASSPEVGSNSPLHF	TGTGCCAGCAGCCCGGAGGTGGGAAGTAATTCACCCCTCCACTTT
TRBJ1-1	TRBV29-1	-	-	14	CSVASGHKNTEAFF	TGCAGCGTTGCCTCGGGACACAAGAACACTGAAGCTTTCTTT
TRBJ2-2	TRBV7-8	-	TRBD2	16	CASSPGTSGGAGELFF	TGTGCCAGCAGCCCCGGGACTAGCGGGGGGGCCGGGGAGCTGTTTTTT
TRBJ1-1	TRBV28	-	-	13	CASSVRENTEAFF	TGTGCCAGCAGTGTCAGGGAGAACACTGAAGCTTTCTTT
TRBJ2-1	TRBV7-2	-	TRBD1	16	CASSDLGTGLYNEQFF	TGTGCCAGCAGCGATCTCGGGACAGGTCTCTACAATGAGCAGTTCTTC
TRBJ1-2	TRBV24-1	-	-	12	CATSQWGGGYTF	TGTGCCACCAGTCAGTGGGGAGGTGGCTACACCTTC
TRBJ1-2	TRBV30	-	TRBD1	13	CAWEGQGSDGYTF	TGTGCCTGGGAGGGACAGGGAAGCGATGGCTACACCTTC
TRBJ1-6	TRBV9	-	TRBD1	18	CASSPGMVQGVYNSPLHF	TGTGCCAGCAGCCCCGGGATGGTGCAGGGGGTATATAATTCACCCCTCCACTTT
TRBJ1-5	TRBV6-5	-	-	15	CASRLSRHSNQPQHF	TGTGCCAGCAGGTTGTCCAGGCATAGCAATCAGCCCCAGCATTTT
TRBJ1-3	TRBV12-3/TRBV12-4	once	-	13	CASSTQGGNTIYF	TGTGCCAGCAGCACACAGGGAGGTAACACCATATATTTT
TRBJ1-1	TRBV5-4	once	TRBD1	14	CASSLGGTGTEAFF	TGTGCCAGCAGCTTGGGTGGGACAGGGACTGAAGCTTTCTTT
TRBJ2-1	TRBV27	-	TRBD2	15	CASSATSGGRGEQFF	TGTGCCAGCAGTGCTACTAGCGGGGGGAGGGGTGAGCAGTTCTTC
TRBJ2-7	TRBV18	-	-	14	CASSPKTGVYEQYF	TGTGCCAGCTCACCAAAGACAGGTGTCTACGAGCAGTACTTC
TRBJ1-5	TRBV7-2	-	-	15	CASSLMGYGDQPQHF	TGTGCCAGCAGCTTAATGGGCTATGGGGATCAGCCCCAGCATTTT
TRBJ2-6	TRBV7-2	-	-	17	CASSLAGGAAGANVLTF	TGTGCCAGCAGCTTAGCAGGGGGGGCGGCTGGGGCCAACGTCCTGACTTTC
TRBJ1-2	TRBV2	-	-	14	CASSERGAGYGYTF	TGTGCCAGCAGTGAGCGAGGGGCAGGATATGGCTACACCTTC
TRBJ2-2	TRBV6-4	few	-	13	CASSLRGTGELFF	TGTGCCAGCAGCTTACGAGGCACCGGGGAGCTGTTTTTT
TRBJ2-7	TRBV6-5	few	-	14	CASRTGRPHYEQYF	TGTGCCAGCAGGACGGGACGCCCACACTACGAGCAGTACTTC
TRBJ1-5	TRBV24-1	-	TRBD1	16	CATSDHRQGSNQPQHF	TGTGCCACCAGTGACCACCGACAGGGGAGCAATCAGCCCCAGCATTTT
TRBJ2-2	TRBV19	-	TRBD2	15	CASSIRTSGTGELFF	TGTGCCAGTAGTATAAGGACTAGTGGCACCGGGGAGCTGTTTTTT
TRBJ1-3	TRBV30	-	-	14	CAWTLKAPGNTIYF	TGTGCCTGGACTCTAAAGGCCCCTGGAAACACCATATATTTT
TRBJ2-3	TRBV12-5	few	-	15	CASGLEGRKGDTQYF	TGTGCTAGTGGTTTGGAGGGTCGAAAGGGGGATACGCAGTATTTT
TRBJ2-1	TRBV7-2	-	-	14	CASSLGGGGNEQFF	TGTGCCAGCAGCTTAGGGGGAGGGGGCAATGAGCAGTTCTTC
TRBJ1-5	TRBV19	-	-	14	CASSLQGTNQPQHF	TGTGCTAGTAGTTTACAGGGAACCAATCAGCCCCAGCATTTT
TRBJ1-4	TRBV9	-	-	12	CASSAERGELFF	TGTGCCAGCAGCGCAGAGAGGGGAGAACTGTTTTTT
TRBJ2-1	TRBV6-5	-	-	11	CASSYLGEQFF	TGTGCCAGCAGTTACTTGGGTGAGCAGTTCTTC
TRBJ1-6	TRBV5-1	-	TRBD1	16	CASSPGTGGENSPLHF	TGCGCCAGCAGCCCCGGGACAGGGGGCGAAAATTCACCCCTCCACTTT
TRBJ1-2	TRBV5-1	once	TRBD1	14	CASSLGQDDYGYTF	TGCGCCAGCAGCCTGGGACAGGATGATTATGGCTACACCTTC
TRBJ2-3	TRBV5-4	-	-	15	CASSLSTTVKDTQYF	TGTGCCAGCAGCTTAAGTACTACAGTCAAGGATACGCAGTATTTT
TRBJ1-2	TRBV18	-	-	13	CASSPLSRGGYTF	TGTGCCAGCTCACCACTTTCCCGGGGTGGCTACACCTTC
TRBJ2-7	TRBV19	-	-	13	CASSIQGAYEQYF	TGTGCCAGTAGTATACAGGGAGCCTACGAGCAGTACTTC
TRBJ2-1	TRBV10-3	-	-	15	CAISESQGNGDEQFF	TGTGCCATCAGTGAGTCCCAGGGTAATGGGGATGAGCAGTTCTTC
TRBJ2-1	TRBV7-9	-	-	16	CASSRLLGRGPEEQFF	TGTGCCAGCAGCCGACTACTCGGGCGGGGGCCGGAAGAGCAGTTCTTC
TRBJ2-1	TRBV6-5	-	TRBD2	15	CASRATSGGRGEQFF	TGTGCCAGCAGGGCGACTAGCGGGGGGCGGGGTGAGCAGTTCTTC
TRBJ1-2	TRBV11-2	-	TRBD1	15	CASSLGTGTNYGYTF	TGTGCCAGCAGCTTAGGGACAGGGACTAACTATGGCTACACCTTC
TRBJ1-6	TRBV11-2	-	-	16	CASSLAPGRTVSPLHF	TGTGCCAGCAGCTTAGCCCCCGGCAGGACGGTTTCACCCCTCCACTTT
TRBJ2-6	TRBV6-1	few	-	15	CASSEVYSGANVLTF	TGTGCCAGCAGTGAAGTGTACTCTGGGGCCAACGTCCTGACTTTC
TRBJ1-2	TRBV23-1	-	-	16	CASSLTGTPKVYGYTF	TGCGCCAGCAGTCTAACCGGGACCCCAAAGGTCTATGGCTACACCTTC
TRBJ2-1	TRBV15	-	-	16	CATSRDFLSGIDEQFF	TGTGCCACCAGCAGAGATTTTTTGTCGGGGATCGATGAGCAGTTCTTC
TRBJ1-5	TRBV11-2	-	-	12	CASRPLNQPQHF	TGTGCCAGCCGCCCACTCAATCAGCCCCAGCATTTT
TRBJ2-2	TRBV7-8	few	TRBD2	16	CASSLWGLDAAGELFF	TGTGCCAGCAGCTTATGGGGACTAGACGCGGCCGGGGAGCTGTTTTTT
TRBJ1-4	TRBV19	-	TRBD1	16	CASSTSGTGINEKLFF	TGTGCCAGTAGTACATCCGGGACAGGGATTAATGAAAAACTGTTTTTT
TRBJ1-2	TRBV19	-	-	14	CASTNPPANYGYTF	TGTGCCAGTACAAATCCACCAGCTAACTATGGCTACACCTTC
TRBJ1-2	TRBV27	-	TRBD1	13	CASSFGQGRNYTF	TGTGCCAGCAGTTTCGGACAGGGGAGGAACTACACCTTC
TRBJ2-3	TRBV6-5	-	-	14	CASRPLRRTDTQYF	TGTGCCAGCAGACCTCTCCGGCGCACAGATACGCAGTATTTT
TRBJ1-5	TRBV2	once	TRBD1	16	CASRGTGGVQGQPQHF	TGTGCCAGCAGGGGGACAGGGGGAGTTCAGGGTCAGCCCCAGCATTTT
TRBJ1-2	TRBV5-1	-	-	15	CASSFGGGQGYGYTF	TGCGCCAGCAGCTTCGGCGGGGGGCAAGGCTATGGCTACACCTTC
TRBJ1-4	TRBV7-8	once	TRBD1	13	CASKDRLNEKLFF	TGTGCCAGCAAGGACAGGCTAAATGAAAAACTGTTTTTT
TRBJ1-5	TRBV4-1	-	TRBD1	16	CASSQAQGALNQPQHF	TGCGCCAGCAGCCAAGCACAGGGGGCCCTCAATCAGCCCCAGCATTTT
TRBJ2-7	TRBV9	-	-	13	CANSVDGTREQYF	TGTGCCAACAGCGTAGACGGCACCCGCGAGCAGTACTTC
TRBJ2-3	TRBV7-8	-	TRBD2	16	CASSSVTSGDTDTQYF	TGTGCCAGCAGCTCCGTGACTAGCGGGGACACAGATACGCAGTATTTT
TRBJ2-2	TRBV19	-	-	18	CASSIDPRLAQNTGELFF	TGTGCCAGTAGTATAGATCCCCGGCTAGCCCAAAACACCGGGGAGCTGTTTTTT
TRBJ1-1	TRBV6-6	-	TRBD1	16	CASSPRSGQGNTEAFF	TGTGCCAGCAGCCCCCGGTCCGGACAGGGGAACACTGAAGCTTTCTTT
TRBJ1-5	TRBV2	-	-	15	CASTPGRLRDQPQHF	TGTGCCAGCACCCCGGGACGCCTAAGGGATCAGCCCCAGCATTTT
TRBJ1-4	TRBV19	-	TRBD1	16	CASSAHDRATNEKLFF	TGTGCCAGTAGTGCCCATGACAGGGCAACTAATGAAAAACTGTTTTTT
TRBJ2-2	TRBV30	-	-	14	CAWSVGPGTGELFF	TGTGCCTGGAGTGTGGGCCCCGGCACCGGGGAGCTGTTTTTT
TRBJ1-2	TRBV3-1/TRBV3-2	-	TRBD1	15	CASSRGQATNYGYTF	TGTGCCAGCAGCCGGGGACAGGCGACTAACTATGGCTACACCTTC
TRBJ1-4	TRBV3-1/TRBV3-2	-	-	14	CASSPNELNEKLFF	TGTGCCAGCAGCCCAAATGAGCTAAATGAAAAACTGTTTTTT
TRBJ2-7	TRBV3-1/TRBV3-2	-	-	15	CASSQQPGRPYEQYF	TGTGCCAGCAGCCAACAACCGGGTCGGCCCTACGAGCAGTACTTC